This TCR beta chain was sequenced for a study of T-cell memory formation after mild COVID-19 (TCRdb year 2021). Describing the broader study: TCR sequence clusters from the two donors were largely donor specific. T-cell clones expanding and contracting after mild COVID-19 in a couple of donors were tracked by longitudinal TCRalpha and TCRbeta repertoire sequencing. The cohort was made up of two young adult volunteers, one female and one male, who were previously healthy. Study-wide findings and limitations: Only a couple of mild cases were covered by the study, and larger cohorts that include severe cases with pre-infection samples were considered necessary. Some responding clones were detected in pre-infection memory, suggesting pre-existing cross-reactive memory T cells joined the SARS-CoV-2 response. The second-wave clones that peaked on day 37 were not confirmed to be SARS-CoV-2 specific. Contracting CD4+ clones appeared mostly in the CM and EM memory subsets, whereas CD8+ clones were enriched in EMRA. From day 15 to 85, contracting clones showed balanced CD4/CD8 phenotypes, whereas a second wave of clones that expanded from day 15 to 37 leaned towards CD4+.

This clonotype was counted between two and nine times. This receptor's antigen is unknown. No qualities accompany the bases; no much larger clone lies one base away. The trim is 2 bases for V and 0 bases for J, with a gap of 11 bases between the germline ends. The CDR3 has 16 amino acids, counting the end cysteine and phenylalanine. CDR3 DNA only is kept here, 48 bases in frame from base 1. CDR1 LGHNA and CDR2 YNFKEQ were looked up in the germline V gene. Ficoll-Paque density gradient centrifugation was used to isolate PBMCs. These reads were obtained on an Illumina NovaSeq 6000. cDNA libraries for TCRalpha and TCRbeta were prepared by 5'RACE using constant-segment primers, with sample barcodes and unique molecular identifiers added. Trizol reagent was used to extract RNA from every sample. The libraries were amplified in two PCR steps, and the second step added a second sample barcode and Illumina TruSeq adapters. Libraries were sequenced on an Illumina NovaSeq with 2 x 150 bp paired-end reads. For the original study's pipeline: Demultiplexing of reads and collapsing into UMI-guided consensus sequences were performed with migec v1.2.7. With mixcr v2.1.11, UMI consensuses were aligned to TRA and TRB V and J templates and assembled into clonotypes. A clonotype was counted as expanded or contracted only when both edgeR and NoisET called the clonotype significant, with the noise models trained on biological replicates. For edgeR calls, the thresholds were a false discovery rate-adjusted p below 0.01 and a log2 fold-change of 1. As an exploratory analysis of dynamics, PCA with hierarchical clustering was applied to max-normalized trajectories of the 1000 most abundant clonotypes. Separately sequenced CD4+ and CD8+ repertoires were used to assign a CD4 or CD8 phenotype to each responding clone. The public sequencing data were trimmed at Q25 with fastp and processed into clonotypes with MiXCR by TCRdb, which kept only in-frame beta chains. Each record represents a unique CDR3 protein, reported with the most common genes and DNA among its rows. Clone size and V and J calls follow TCRdb, not the original study. The sample table holds approximately 340,000 distinct CDR3 sequences, of which about 15% were seen once. Of the sample, about a fifth falls within the top ten clones.

The sequencing sample was made of PBMCs or a T cell subset sorted from them (not recorded which). The TCR originated in a man between 18 and 29 years old who had mild COVID-19 (a few samples of this study predate the infection). The sample titles of this study are shuffled in the database, so cell type and time point are left out; the donor was told from shared clones. The sequence links TRBV4-2 to TRBJ2-1; no D gene is confidently identified. The bases read TGTGCCAGCAGCCAACCCGATTACAGCTCCTACAATGAGCAGTTCTTC. The encoded protein is CASSQPDYSSYNEQFF.